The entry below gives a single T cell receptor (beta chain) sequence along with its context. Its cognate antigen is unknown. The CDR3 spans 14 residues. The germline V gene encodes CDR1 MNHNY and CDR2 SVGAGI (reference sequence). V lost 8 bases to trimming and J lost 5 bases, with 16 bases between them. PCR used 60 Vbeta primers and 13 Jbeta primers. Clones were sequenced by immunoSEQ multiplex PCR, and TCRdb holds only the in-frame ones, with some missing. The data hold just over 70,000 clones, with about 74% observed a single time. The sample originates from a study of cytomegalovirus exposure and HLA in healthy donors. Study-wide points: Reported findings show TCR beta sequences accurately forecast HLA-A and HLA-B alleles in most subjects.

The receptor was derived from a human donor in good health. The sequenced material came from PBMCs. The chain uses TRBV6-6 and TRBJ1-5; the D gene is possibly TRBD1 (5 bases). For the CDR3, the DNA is TGTGCCAGCGGTCCGGGGGGGGGTTATCAGCCCCAGCATTTT. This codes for CASGPGGGYQPQHF.